The rows below give T cell receptor beta chains drawn from one sample of a study of blood T cell repertoires in COVID-19. This table comes from immunoSEQ multiplex PCR, and its TCRdb copy is limited to in-frame clones, with some not included. In the table there are roughly 250,000 clones, approximately 86% of which are singletons. The specimen sequenced was peripheral blood. These receptor sequences come from a man aged 55 to 70 who had recovered from COVID-19. Each CDR3 is given with its conserved first and last residue. Fields, in order: CDR3 length, V gene, clone size, D gene, J gene, CDR3 protein, CDR3 DNA. A D gene is named only where the DNA matches it firmly. Rows may omit the clone size; those that give it use once, few, many or a size class.

>13|TRBV12-3/TRBV12-4|-|-|TRBJ2-3
CASSQTAVNTQYF
TGTGCCAGCAGTCAGACTGCGGTTAATACGCAGTATTTT
>14|TRBV27|-|-|TRBJ2-2
CASSLRRATGELFF
TGTGCCAGCAGTTTACGCAGGGCCACCGGGGAGCTGTTTTTT
>12|TRBV6-5|-|TRBD1|TRBJ2-7
CASSRDSYEQYF
TGTGCCAGCAGTCGGGACAGCTACGAGCAGTACTTC
>13|TRBV5-1|-|-|TRBJ1-4
CASSRGKSEKLFF
TGCGCCAGCAGCAGGGGAAAGAGTGAAAAACTGTTTTTT
>13|TRBV6-5|-|-|TRBJ2-7
CASIGQTSYEQYF
TGTGCCAGCATAGGACAGACGAGCTACGAGCAGTACTTC
>14|TRBV9|-|-|TRBJ2-7
CASSPMGTSYEQYF
TGTGCCAGCAGCCCGATGGGGACATCCTACGAGCAGTACTTC
>11|TRBV29-1|once|-|TRBJ1-1
CSVGEQGEAFF
TGCAGCGTTGGGGAACAGGGTGAAGCTTTCTTT
>14|TRBV19|-|-|TRBJ1-1
CASSIAHLDTEAFF
TGTGCCAGTAGTATAGCACATCTTGACACTGAAGCTTTCTTT
>12|TRBV7-9|few|-|TRBJ1-1
CASRPQNTEAFF
TGTGCCAGCAGGCCACAGAACACTGAAGCTTTCTTT
>15|TRBV13|-|-|TRBJ1-3
CASSVRSSSGNTIYF
TGTGCCAGCAGCGTACGGTCGAGCTCTGGAAACACCATATATTTT
>14|TRBV5-1|once|TRBD1|TRBJ2-3
CASRSGTATDTQYF
TGCGCCAGCAGATCCGGGACAGCTACAGATACGCAGTATTTT